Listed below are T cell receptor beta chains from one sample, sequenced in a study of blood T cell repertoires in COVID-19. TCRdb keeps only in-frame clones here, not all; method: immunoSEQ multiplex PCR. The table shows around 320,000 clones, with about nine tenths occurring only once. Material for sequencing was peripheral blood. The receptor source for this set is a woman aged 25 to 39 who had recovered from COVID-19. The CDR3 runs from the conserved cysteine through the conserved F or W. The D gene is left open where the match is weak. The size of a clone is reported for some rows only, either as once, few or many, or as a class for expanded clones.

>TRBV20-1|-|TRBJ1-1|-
TGCAGTGCCTTGACCGCAAACGGGGCTTTCTTT
CSALTANGAFF
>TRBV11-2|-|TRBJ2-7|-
TGTGCCAGCAGCGTAGGCCGGAGGGAGTTCTACGAGCAGTACTTC
CASSVGRREFYEQYF
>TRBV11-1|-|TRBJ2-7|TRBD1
TGTGCCAGCAGTTCGCAGGGCAGGGGGCTCTACGAGCAGTACTTC
CASSSQGRGLYEQYF
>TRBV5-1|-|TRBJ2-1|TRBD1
TGCGCCAGCAGCTCCCAGGGGGCCCAAAACAATGAGCAGTTCTTC
CASSSQGAQNNEQFF
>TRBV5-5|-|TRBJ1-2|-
TGTGCCAGCAGCTTAGGGAGATGGGGAATGGATGGCTACACCTTC
CASSLGRWGMDGYTF
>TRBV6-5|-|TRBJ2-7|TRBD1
TGTGCCAGCAGGAGGACAGGAGGCCTCTACGAGCAGTACTTC
CASRRTGGLYEQYF
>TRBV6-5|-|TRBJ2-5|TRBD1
TGTGCCAGCACGGGACAGGCCTCCTACGAGCTGTACTTC
CASTGQASYELYF
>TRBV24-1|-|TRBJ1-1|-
TGTGCCACCAGTGACCCCACAACAGGGAACACTGAAGCTTTCTTT
CATSDPTTGNTEAFF
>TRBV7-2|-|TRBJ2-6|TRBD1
TGTGCCAGCAGCGTTTTAGGACAGGTCTACGGGGCCAACGTCCTGACTTTC
CASSVLGQVYGANVLTF
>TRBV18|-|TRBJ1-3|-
TGTGCCAGCTCACCTTCGTACTCTGGAAACACCATATATTTT
CASSPSYSGNTIYF
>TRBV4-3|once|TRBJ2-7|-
TGCGCCAGCAGCCAAGGGCAGGGGCCTACCTACGAGCAGTACTTC
CASSQGQGPTYEQYF
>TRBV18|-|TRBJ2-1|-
TGTGCCAGCTCACCCTCACAGGCGTCCTACAATGAGCAGTTCTTC
CASSPSQASYNEQFF
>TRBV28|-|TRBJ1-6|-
TGTGCCAGCAGTGCGTATAATTCACCCCTCCACTTT
CASSAYNSPLHF
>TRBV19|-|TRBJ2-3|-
TGTGCCAGTAGTTCAGTTACAGATACGCAGTATTTT
CASSSVTDTQYF
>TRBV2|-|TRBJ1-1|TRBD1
TGTGCCAGCACCGCCCGAGTAGGGGGCTCGAACACTGAAGCTTTCTTT
CASTARVGGSNTEAFF
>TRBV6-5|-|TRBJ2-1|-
TGTGCCAGCACCCGGGGGACGGGGGTTGAGCAGTTCTTC
CASTRGTGVEQFF
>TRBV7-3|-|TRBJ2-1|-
TGTGCCAGCAGCTTAGCTAGTGGCAATGAGCAGTTCTTC
CASSLASGNEQFF
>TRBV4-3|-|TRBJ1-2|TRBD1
TGCGCCAGCAGCCAGATAGGGGACAGCGAGCGCTATGGCTACACCTTC
CASSQIGDSERYGYTF
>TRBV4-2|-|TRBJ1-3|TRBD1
TGTGCCAGCAGCCAAGCCCTTCAGGGGGCGGCTGGAAACACCATATATTTT
CASSQALQGAAGNTIYF
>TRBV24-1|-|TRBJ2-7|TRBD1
TGTGCCACCAGTGCCGTAACCGGGACAGGGAGTTACGACGAGCAGTACTTC
CATSAVTGTGSYDEQYF
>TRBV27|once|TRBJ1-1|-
TGTGCCAGCAGTTTATTGGGGACATCGGGCGTTAACACTGAAGCTTTCTTT
CASSLLGTSGVNTEAFF
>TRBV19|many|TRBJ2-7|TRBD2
TGTGCCAGTAGTATTGCGGCGGGGGGGAACGCCTACGAGCAGTACTTC
CASSIAAGGNAYEQYF
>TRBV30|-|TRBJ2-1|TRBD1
TGTGCCTGGAGTGTACGATGGCAGGGGGTTGATGAGCAGTTCTTC
CAWSVRWQGVDEQFF
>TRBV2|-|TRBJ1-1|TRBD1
TGTGCCAGCCACGACAGGGAGAACACTGAAGCTTTCTTT
CASHDRENTEAFF
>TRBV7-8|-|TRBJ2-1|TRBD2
TGTGCCAGCTCAAACGGCGGGAGCCTCTACAATGAGCAGTTCTTC
CASSNGGSLYNEQFF
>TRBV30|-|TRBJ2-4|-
TGTGCCTGGACATCCGGGGATGGGAACATTCAGTACTTC
CAWTSGDGNIQYF
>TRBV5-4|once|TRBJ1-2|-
TGTGCCAGCAGCTTTTCGGTTATGGACTATGGCTACACCTTC
CASSFSVMDYGYTF
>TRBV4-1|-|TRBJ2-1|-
TGCGCCAGCAGCCAAGATCCCCAGTTCTCCTACAATGAGCAGTTCTTC
CASSQDPQFSYNEQFF
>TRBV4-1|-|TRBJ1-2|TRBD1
TGCGCCAGCAGCCAAGAACCCGCCAGGGGGAACTATGGCTACACCTTC
CASSQEPARGNYGYTF
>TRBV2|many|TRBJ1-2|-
TGTGCCAGCTCGGGGAGTTATAACTATGGCTACACCTTC
CASSGSYNYGYTF
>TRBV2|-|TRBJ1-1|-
TGTGCCAGCCGGGGAAACGGGGTGTACACTGAAGCTTTCTTT
CASRGNGVYTEAFF
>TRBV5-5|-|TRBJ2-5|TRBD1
TGTGCCAGCAGGTCAGGGGGTAGCGAGACCCAGTACTTC
CASRSGGSETQYF
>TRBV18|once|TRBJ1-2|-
TGTGCCAGCTCCGCGACAGAGGACTATGGCTACACCTTC
CASSATEDYGYTF
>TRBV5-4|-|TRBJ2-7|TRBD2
TGTGCCAGCAGCACAGCGGGGGGGAACGAGCAGTACTTC
CASSTAGGNEQYF
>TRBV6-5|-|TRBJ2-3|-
TGTGCCAGCAGTTTGTCCAGGGCGACAGATACGCAGTATTTT
CASSLSRATDTQYF
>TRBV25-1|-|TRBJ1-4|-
TGTGCCAGCAGTGAAGAAATGAGGGTGTTTTTT
CASSEEMRVFF
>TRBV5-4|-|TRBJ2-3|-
TGTGCCAGCAGCTTAAAACAGGGAGCAGATACGCAGTATTTT
CASSLKQGADTQYF
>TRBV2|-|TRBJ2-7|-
TGTGCCAGCAGTGACTCTGCTAGTAGGAGCGAGCAGTACTTC
CASSDSASRSEQYF
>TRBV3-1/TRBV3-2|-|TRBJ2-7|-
TGTGCCAGCAGCCACGGCGGGGCCTTTTCCTACGAGCAGTACTTC
CASSHGGAFSYEQYF
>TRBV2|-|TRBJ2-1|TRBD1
TGTGCCAGCAGTGAAGGGACAGGGATTAACAATGAGCAGTTCTTC
CASSEGTGINNEQFF
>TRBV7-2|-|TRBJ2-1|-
TGTGCCAGCAGCTTAGCGCTGGCTGGGGGCGATGAGCAGTTCTTC
CASSLALAGGDEQFF
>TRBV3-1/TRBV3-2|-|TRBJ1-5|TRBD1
TGTGCCAGCAGCGCCACAGGGGGCCAGCCCCAGCATTTT
CASSATGGQPQHF
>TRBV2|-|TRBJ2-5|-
TGTGCCAGCAGTGAGACAAGCCGGGAGACCCAGTACTTC
CASSETSRETQYF
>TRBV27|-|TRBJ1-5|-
TGTGCCAGCAGTCCTATCGCAGGGTCCAATCAGCCCCAGCATTTT
CASSPIAGSNQPQHF
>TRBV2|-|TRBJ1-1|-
TGTGCCAGCAGTGAATGGCAGGGAAGGGAGAACACTGAAGCTTTCTTT
CASSEWQGRENTEAFF